This T cell receptor beta chain was captured in a study of T cells expressing NK-cell markers. The CDR3 totals 17 residues. Germline CDR1 reads LGHNA; CDR2 reads YNFKEQ. TCRdb reprocessed the 5' RACE reads and reports one entry per CDR3 protein, with no DNA. The sample includes about 430,000 distinct CDR3 sequences. Specimen: blood T cells: a sorted CD56 or NKG2C T cell subset, CD4+ or CD8+ T cells, or bulk PBMC T cells (not recorded which). V usage is TRBV4-2 and J usage is TRBJ2-2; TCRdb designates TRBD2, a call that cannot be tested without DNA. The TCR sequence derives from a woman in her forties or fifties in good health. CDR3 loop: CASSPRASGSSPGELFF.